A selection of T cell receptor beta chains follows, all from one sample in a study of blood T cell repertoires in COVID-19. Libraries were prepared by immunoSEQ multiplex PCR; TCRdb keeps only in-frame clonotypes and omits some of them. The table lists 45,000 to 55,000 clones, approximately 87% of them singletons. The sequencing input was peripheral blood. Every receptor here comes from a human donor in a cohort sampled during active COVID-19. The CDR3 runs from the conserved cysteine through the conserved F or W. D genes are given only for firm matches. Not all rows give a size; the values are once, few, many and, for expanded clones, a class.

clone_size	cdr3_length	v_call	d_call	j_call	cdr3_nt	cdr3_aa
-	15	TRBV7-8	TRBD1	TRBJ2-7	TGTGCCAGCAGCTTAGGGGACAGGGGTTCCTACGAGCAGTACTTC	CASSLGDRGSYEQYF
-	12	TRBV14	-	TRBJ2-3	TGTGCCAGCAGCCCCCTTGGGCATACGCAGTATTTT	CASSPLGHTQYF
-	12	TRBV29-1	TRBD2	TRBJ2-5	TGCAGCGCGCAGGAGGGAGGGGAGACCCAGTACTTC	CSAQEGGETQYF
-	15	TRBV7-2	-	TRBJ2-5	TGTGCCAGCAGCTTAGGAGTTCTGGGGAGGGAGACCCAGTACTTC	CASSLGVLGRETQYF
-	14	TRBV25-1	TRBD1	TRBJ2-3	TGTGCCAGCAGGGGACAGGGACTTACAGATACGCAGTATTTT	CASRGQGLTDTQYF
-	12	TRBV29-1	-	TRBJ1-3	TGCAGCGTGCGGGCCCCACCGGACACCATATATTTT	CSVRAPPDTIYF
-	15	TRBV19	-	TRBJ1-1	TGTGCCAGTAGTATGGGGGGGGCCGTACTCGCTGAAGCTTTCTTT	CASSMGGAVLAEAFF
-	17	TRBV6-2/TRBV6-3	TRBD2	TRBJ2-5	TGTGCCAGCAGTTACGGGACACTAGCGGGGGTACGGGAGACCCAGTACTTC	CASSYGTLAGVRETQYF
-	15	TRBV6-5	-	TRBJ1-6	TGTGCCAGCAGTTACACGGCGGCAGAAAATTCACCCCTCCACTTT	CASSYTAAENSPLHF
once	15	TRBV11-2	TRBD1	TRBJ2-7	TGTGCCAGCAGCTTAGGGGACAGGAGGAACTACGAGCAGTACTTC	CASSLGDRRNYEQYF
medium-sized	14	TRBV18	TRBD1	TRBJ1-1	TGTGCCAGCTCAGAGGACAGGGAGGGCACTGAAGCTTTCTTT	CASSEDREGTEAFF
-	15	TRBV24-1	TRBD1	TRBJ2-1	TGTGCCACCAGTGAGGCCGGGACAGGGATCAATGAGCAGTTCTTC	CATSEAGTGINEQFF
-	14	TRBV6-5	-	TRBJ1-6	TGTGCCGGGGGACAAGGGGGAACGGGTTCACCCCTCCACTTT	CAGGQGGTGSPLHF
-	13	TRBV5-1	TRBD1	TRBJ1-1	TGCGCCAGTCGGGACAGGGATAACACTGAAGCTTTCTTT	CASRDRDNTEAFF
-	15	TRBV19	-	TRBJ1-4	TGTGCCAGTAGTATAGATTGGGCCGCGGAGGGAAAACTGTTTTTT	CASSIDWAAEGKLFF
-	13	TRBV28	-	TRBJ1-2	TGTGCCAGCAGCTACAGGTTATGGTATGGCTACACCTTC	CASSYRLWYGYTF
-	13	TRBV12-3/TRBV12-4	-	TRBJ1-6	TGTGCCAGCAGTTTTCCCCCCCCATCACCCCTCCACTTT	CASSFPPPSPLHF
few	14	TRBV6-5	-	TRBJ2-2	TGTGCCAGCATCCTGACAGGGAACACCGGGGAGCTGTTTTTT	CASILTGNTGELFF
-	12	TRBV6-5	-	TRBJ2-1	TGTGCCAGCCGAAACTTACGGGGGGAGCAGTTCTTC	CASRNLRGEQFF
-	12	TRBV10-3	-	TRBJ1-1	TGTGCCATCAGTACAGGCCACACTGAAGCTTTCTTT	CAISTGHTEAFF
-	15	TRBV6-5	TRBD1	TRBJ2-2	TGTGCCAGCAGTCCTACAGGGGGCCATACCGGGGAGCTGTTTTTT	CASSPTGGHTGELFF
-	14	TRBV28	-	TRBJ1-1	TGTGCCAGCTTACCTCAGTTGGGAGGGACTGAAGCTTTCTTT	CASLPQLGGTEAFF
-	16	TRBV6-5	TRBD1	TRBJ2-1	TGTGCCAGCAGTTACTCCCATGTCGGGACAGCCAATGAGCAGTTCTTC	CASSYSHVGTANEQFF
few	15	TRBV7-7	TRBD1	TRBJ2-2	TGTGCCAGCAGCTCCCAAAGACAGGGAAACGGGGAGCTGTTTTTT	CASSSQRQGNGELFF
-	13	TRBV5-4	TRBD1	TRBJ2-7	TGTGCCACGACACAGGGGGGACTCTACGAGCAGTACTTC	CATTQGGLYEQYF
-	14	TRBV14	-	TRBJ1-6	TGTGCCAGCAGCCAAGAAGGGGCCCGGTCACCCCTCCACTTT	CASSQEGARSPLHF
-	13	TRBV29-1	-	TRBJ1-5	TGCAGCGCCCAACGGGACATCAATCAGCCCCAGCATTTT	CSAQRDINQPQHF
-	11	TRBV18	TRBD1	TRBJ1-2	TGTGCCAGCCGAAGGGACAGAAGCTACACCTTC	CASRRDRSYTF
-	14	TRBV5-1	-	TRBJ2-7	TGCGCCAGCAGCCCTCAGGGGAGCTCCTACGAGCAGTACTTC	CASSPQGSSYEQYF
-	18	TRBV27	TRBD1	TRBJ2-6	TGTGCCAGCAGTTTCCGAGGGACAGGGGGCGTTAGGGCCAACGTCCTGACTTTC	CASSFRGTGGVRANVLTF
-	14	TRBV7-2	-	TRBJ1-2	TGTGCCAGCAGCTTAAGTGGGCTAATCGGCGGCTACACCTTC	CASSLSGLIGGYTF
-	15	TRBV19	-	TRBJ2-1	TGTGCCAGTAGTAAAGGACTTCAACTCTACAATGAGCAGTTCTTC	CASSKGLQLYNEQFF
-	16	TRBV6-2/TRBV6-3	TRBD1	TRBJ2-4	TGTGCCAGCAGTTATTCGTGGGGACAGGGGGCAGACATTCAGTACTTC	CASSYSWGQGADIQYF
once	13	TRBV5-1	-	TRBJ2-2	TGCGCCAGCGCTCCGGGAAACACCGGGGAGCTGTTTTTT	CASAPGNTGELFF
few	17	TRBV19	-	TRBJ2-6	TGTGCCAGTAGTTCCTGGGGAGTCACCTCTGGGGCCAACGTCCTGACTTTC	CASSSWGVTSGANVLTF
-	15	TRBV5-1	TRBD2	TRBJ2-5	TGCGCCAGCAGCTTGGCCGGGGGGATCCAAGAGACCCAGTACTTC	CASSLAGGIQETQYF
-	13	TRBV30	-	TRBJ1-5	TGTGCCTGGAGCCGACAGGACCATCAGCCCCAGCATTTT	CAWSRQDHQPQHF
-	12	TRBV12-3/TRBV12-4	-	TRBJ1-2	TGTGCCAGCAGGTACGGGAACTATGGCTACACCTTC	CASRYGNYGYTF
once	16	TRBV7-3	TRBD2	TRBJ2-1	TGTGCCAGCAGCTTAATGGGACGGGGGGACTACAATGAGCAGTTCTTC	CASSLMGRGDYNEQFF
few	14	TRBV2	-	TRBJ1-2	TGTGCCAGGTCCACCGGGACAAATTTGGGTGGCTACACCTTC	CARSTGTNLGGYTF
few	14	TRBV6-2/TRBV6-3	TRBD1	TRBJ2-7	TGTGCCAGCAGCAAGGGACAGGGAACCTACGAGCAGTACTTC	CASSKGQGTYEQYF
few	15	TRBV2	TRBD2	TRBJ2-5	TGTGCCAGCAGTTCCGCGCGGGGGGGCCGGAAGACCCAGTACTTC	CASSSARGGRKTQYF
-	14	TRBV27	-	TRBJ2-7	TGTGCCAGCAGTTTGAGAATTCCTCCCTACGAGCAGTACTTC	CASSLRIPPYEQYF
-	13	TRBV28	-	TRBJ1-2	TGTGCCAGCAGTTCAGGGCCCAACTATGGCTACACCTTC	CASSSGPNYGYTF
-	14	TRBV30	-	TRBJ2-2	TGTGCCTGGAGTGTTGGAGGGAACACCGGGGAGCTGTTTTTT	CAWSVGGNTGELFF
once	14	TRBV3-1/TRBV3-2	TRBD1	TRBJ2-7	TGTGCCAGCAGCCGACAGGGGACCTCCTACGAGCAGTACTTC	CASSRQGTSYEQYF